Listed here is a single T cell receptor beta chain. The antigen is not known. This record comes from a study of cytomegalovirus exposure and HLA in healthy donors. Looking at the study overall: As released early, the data held 80 million to 90 million unique TCRs from HLA-typed donors. General study findings and limits: When presence/absence was analysed, sequencing depth was taken to be roughly uniform across donors. Most TCR sequences proved rare, with some public TCRs found in many donors.

After removal of 6 bases from V and 5 bases from J, the junction contained 10 bases not matched to a gene. The CDR3 totals 15 residues. Germline loops: CDR1 WSHSY, CDR2 SAAADI. PCR primers comprised 60 Vbeta and 13 Jbeta primers. Per the original data handling: Later work found around 85 million unique TCR beta chains, with roughly 11 million shared. This table comes from immunoSEQ multiplex PCR, and its TCRdb copy is limited to in-frame clones, with some not included. V, J and clone size derive from that table, while D and trimming were established from the DNA sequence. The table has more than 150,000 clones, roughly 84% seen once.

This receptor was obtained from a woman between 18 and 29 years old in good health and CMV-seronegative. The sequenced sample was PBMCs. The chain recombines TRBV10-2 with TRBJ2-1; TRBD1 matches 7 bases. CDR3 nucleotide sequence: TGCGCCAGCAGAGGAAACAGGGGTTTCGACAATGAGCAGTTCTTC. The encoded protein is CASRGNRGFDNEQFF.